One and the same sample provided the 29 T cell receptor beta chains below, sequenced in a study of blood T cell repertoires in COVID-19. The assay was immunoSEQ multiplex PCR, and TCRdb's table has in-frame clones only and misses some. This table holds roughly 200,000 clones, about 85% found once. The sequenced sample consisted of PBMCs or T cells enriched from blood (not recorded which). All receptors derive from a man aged 35-49 years who had recovered from COVID-19.

The chain carries TRBV7-2 and TRBJ1-2; tentatively, D is TRBD1 (6 bases). Trimming removed 5 bases from V and 4 bases from J, with 17 bases in between. The CDR3 is made up of 15 amino acids. Germline loops: CDR1 SGHTA, CDR2 FQGNSA. CDR3 coding DNA: TGTGCCAGCAGCGAAGTTCCGGACAGTTTCTATGGCTACACCTTC. Encoded protein: CASSEVPDSFYGYTF.

This sequence joins TRBV9 and TRBJ2-1; D may be TRBD2 (6 bases). The CDR3 covers 15 residues. From germline, CDR1 is SGDLS and CDR2 YYNGEE. The ends were cut back, 2 bases at V and 6 bases at J, with 15 bases in the middle. The CDR3 bases are TGTGCCAGCAGCGTTTCTAGCGCAGAGTCCAATGAGCAGTTCTTC. It encodes CASSVSSAESNEQFF.

The chain combines TRBV5-1 with TRBJ2-1; D is perhaps TRBD2 (6 bases). Germline CDR1 SGHRS, CDR2 YFSETQ. V was clipped by 2 bases and J by 0 bases, with 9 bases between them. The CDR3 runs 15 residues. The CDR3 region is CASSLMTSSYNEQFF. The CDR3 nucleotides read TGCGCCAGCAGCTTAATGACTAGCTCCTACAATGAGCAGTTCTTC. Together with reference TRBV5-1 and TRBJ2-1, the CDR3 gives the full variable domain: KAGVTQTPRYLIKTRGQQVTLSCSPISGHRSVSWYQQTPGQGLQFLFEYFSETQRNKGNFPGRFSGRQFSNSRSEMNVSTLELGDSALYLCASSLMTSSYNEQFFGPGTRLTVL.

The V and J genes are TRBV4-3 and TRBJ1-5; D may be TRBD1 (6 bases). Germline CDR1 LGHNA, CDR2 YSLEER. Trimming took off 0 bases at V and 2 bases at J, with 11 bases between the two ends. This CDR3 has 16 residues. The CDR3 DNA follows: TGCGCCAGCAGCCAAGATCTCAGGGGAGGCAATCAGCCCCAGCATTTT. The encoded protein is CASSQDLRGGNQPQHF.

V gene TRBV30 combines with J gene TRBJ1-3; D is undetermined. The germline CDR1 and CDR2 sequences are GTSNPN and SVGIG (reference sequence). The CDR3 has 12 amino acids. V was clipped by 3 bases and J by 4 bases, with 7 bases between them. The CDR3 nucleotides read TGTGCCTGGAGGTCCCAGGGAAACACCATATATTTT. It codes for CAWRSQGNTIYF.

The genes are TRBV14 and TRBJ2-1, with D unresolved. Trimming stripped 2 bases from V and 2 bases from J, with 10 bases between. CDR3 length equals 15 residues. Germline V CDR1 and CDR2: SGHDN, FVKESK. For the CDR3, the DNA is TGTGCCAGCAGCCAACACCACAGCCCCTACAATGAGCAGTTCTTC. This gives the protein CASSQHHSPYNEQFF.

The J gene is TRBJ1-6, the V gene TRBV5-1; TRBD1 matches 8 bases. This CDR3 is 14 amino acids long. The junction had 3 bases not matched to a gene; V was cut back by 1 base and J by 9 bases. The V gene's germline CDR1 is SGHRS and CDR2 YFSETQ. The CDR3 nucleotides are TGCGCCAGCAGCTTGCAGGGGGCTGGTTCACCCCTCCACTTT. This encodes CASSLQGAGSPLHF.

This chain joins TRBV28 and TRBJ1-4; D ambiguous. The V and J ends lost 0 bases and 8 bases respectively, with 10 bases between them. CDR1 and CDR2 from the germline V gene are MDHEN and SYDVKM. The CDR3 has 14 residues. CDR3 DNA sequence: TGTGCCAGCAGTTTATGGGGAGGAGTGGAAAAACTGTTTTTT. It encodes CASSLWGGVEKLFF.

There are many counts of this clone. The J gene is TRBJ1-5, the V gene TRBV19, with TRBD1 matching over 7 bases. The CDR3 loop spans 14 amino acids. V lost 6 bases and J lost 3; bases outside the gene matches: 5. The germline gives CDR1 LNHDA, CDR2 SQIVND (reference sequence). The CDR3 loop is CASRDRASNQPQHF. CDR3 DNA: TGTGCCAGTAGAGACAGGGCCTCCAATCAGCCCCAGCATTTT. The whole variable domain, remainder taken from reference TRBV19 and TRBJ1-5, is DGGITQSPKYLFRKEGQNVTLSCEQNLNHDAMYWYRQDPGQGLRLIYYSQIVNDFQKGDIAEGYSVSREKKESFPLTVTSAQKNPTAFYLCASRDRASNQPQHFGDGTRLSIL.

V and J are TRBV28 and TRBJ1-2; D is possibly TRBD1 (6 bases). The V gene's germline CDR1 is MDHEN and CDR2 SYDVKM. The CDR3 consists of 13 residues. V was clipped by 2 bases and J by 4 bases, with 8 bases between them. The CDR3 loop reads CASSLGGAYGYTF. CDR3 nucleotide sequence: TGTGCCAGCAGTTTAGGGGGCGCCTATGGCTACACCTTC.

The genes are TRBV5-1 and TRBJ1-5; 7 nucleotides agree with TRBD1. The CDR3 contains 16 residues. CDR1 is SGHRS, CDR2 YFSETQ, per germline. Trimming at V came to 0 bases and at J to 4 bases, leaving 7 bases not matched to a gene. This CDR3 is CASSLEGAQGNQPQHF. In DNA form, the CDR3 reads TGCGCCAGCAGCTTGGAAGGGGCACAGGGGAATCAGCCCCAGCATTTT.

The chain recombines TRBV3-1 (or the pseudogene TRBV3-2) with TRBJ2-7, with D perhaps TRBD2 (5 bases). CDR1 LGHDT and CDR2 YNNKEL come from the germline V gene (reference sequence). CDR3 size: 13 residues. V was clipped by 7 bases and J by 1 base, with 11 bases between them. The CDR3 DNA sequence: TGTGCCAGCAAAGGGAGAGGGTCCTACGAGCAGTACTTC. It codes for CASKGRGSYEQYF.

The chain employs TRBV29-1 and TRBJ2-2; no clear D. The CDR3 sequence is 13 residues long. Looked up from germline, CDR1 is SQVTM and CDR2 is ANQGSEA. V lost 3 bases and J 4 bases, leaving 9 bases between the germline ends. The DNA of the CDR3 is TGCAGCGTTGATGGCCCACGCACCGGGGAGCTGTTTTTT. Amino acid sequence: CSVDGPRTGELFF.

The genes are TRBV15 and TRBJ1-5; D remains unclear. This CDR3 is built from 12 residues. Trimming took 6 bases from V and 2 from J, leaving 5 bases between them. Germline CDR1 and CDR2: LNHNV and YYDKDF (reference sequence). CDR3 bases: TGTGCCACCAGGGCAGGCAATCAGCCCCAGCATTTT. Protein sequence: CATRAGNQPQHF.

The rearrangement joins TRBV7-3 to TRBJ1-1; 9 bases map to TRBD1. The CDR3 consists of 15 residues. Losses at the gene ends were 4 bases for V and 4 bases for J; bases not matched to a gene: 7. Germline assignment: CDR1 SGHTA and CDR2 FQGTGA. CDR3 in amino acids: CASSSGQGLGTEAFF. In DNA, the CDR3 is TGTGCCAGCAGCTCAGGACAGGGGCTCGGCACTGAAGCTTTCTTT.

V gene TRBV5-4 combines with J gene TRBJ2-1, with 7 bases fitting TRBD1. The V gene end was trimmed by 4 bases and the J gene end by 5 bases; junction bases not matched to a gene: 18. There are 18 residues in the CDR3. CDR1 is SGHNT, CDR2 YYREEE, per germline (reference sequence). The CDR3 nucleotides read TGTGCCAGCAGCCCCCCCGGGACAGTACGATTCGCAAACAATGAGCAGTTCTTC. Protein product: CASSPPGTVRFANNEQFF.

The V call is TRBV27, the J call TRBJ2-1, with D possibly being TRBD2 (5 bases). The CDR3 is 13 residues long. The germline V gene encodes CDR1 MNHEY and CDR2 SMNVEV (reference sequence). The V end lost 0 bases, the J end lost 10 bases, and 10 bases lay between the germline ends. The CDR3 DNA follows: TGTGCCAGCAGTTTATCAGCTGGCGGGGAGCAGTTCTTC. Protein: CASSLSAGGEQFF.

The V call is TRBV24-1, the J call TRBJ1-5; TRBD1 might be the D (6 bases). Germline CDR1 KGHDR, CDR2 SFDVKD. V lost 9 bases and J 5 bases, leaving 13 bases between the germline ends. CDR3 length: 13 amino acids. The CDR3 loop is CATGRDNHQPQHF. As DNA, the CDR3 is TGTGCCACCGGGAGGGACAATCATCAGCCCCAGCATTTT.

The J gene is TRBJ2-1, the V gene TRBV30; 7 bases are shared with TRBD2. This CDR3 has 14 residues. Trimming cost V 2 bases and J 4 bases; bases outside gene matches: 5. Per the germline V gene, CDR1 is GTSNPN and CDR2 is SVGIG (reference sequence). The CDR3 DNA is TGTGCCTGGAGTTCTAGCGGCCCTTACAATGAGCAGTTCTTC. It specifies CAWSSSGPYNEQFF.

The rearrangement joins TRBV27 to TRBJ2-1; the match to TRBD2 covers 12 bases. The CDR3 extends over 13 amino acids. Germline loops: CDR1 MNHEY, CDR2 SMNVEV (reference sequence). This CDR3 reads CVTSGRSSYEQFF. The CDR3 DNA reads TGTGTGACTAGCGGGAGAAGCTCTTATGAGCAGTTCTTC.

The chain joins TRBV19 to TRBJ1-2; 8 nucleotides agree with TRBD1. V lost 9 bases to trimming and J lost 2 bases; unmatched junction nucleotides: 8. This CDR3 is 14 amino acids long. Germline-derived CDR1 and CDR2 are LNHDA and SQIVND (reference sequence). In DNA, the CDR3 is TGTGCCAGCACCCGACAGGGGAAGAACTATGGCTACACCTTC. It specifies CASTRQGKNYGYTF.

The chain joins TRBV28 to TRBJ1-4, with D perhaps TRBD1 (6 bases). The CDR3 spans 15 residues. Per germline, CDR1 MDHEN and CDR2 SYDVKM. The V end lost 6 bases, the J end lost 0 bases, and 11 bases lay between the germline ends. In DNA, the CDR3 is TGTGCCAGCAGCCCGACAGGCTCAACTAATGAAAAACTGTTTTTT. This encodes CASSPTGSTNEKLFF.

The chain employs TRBV4-1 and TRBJ2-1, with 8 positions matching TRBD2. J lost 4 bases, V lost 6 bases, and 5 bases had no gene match. Looked up from germline, CDR1 is MGHRA and CDR2 is YSYEKL. This CDR3 is built from 14 residues. CDR3 bases: TGCGCCAGCAGTAGCGGGACCCAATACAATGAGCAGTTCTTC. This codes for CASSSGTQYNEQFF.

The chain has TRBV5-3 and TRBJ2-1; 8 bases fit TRBD2. TRBV5-3 is recorded as an ORF, its role being uncertain. The CDR3 runs 18 residues. Trimming cost V 7 bases and J 1 base; bases outside gene matches: 16. The CDR3 coding sequence is TGTGCCAGAGGGGAAGCGTCCGGCGGGAGGCTATCCTACAATGAGCAGTTCTTC. Amino acids: CARGEASGGRLSYNEQFF.

The chain combines TRBV20-1 with TRBJ1-5, with D tentatively TRBD1 (5 bases). The CDR3 runs to 15 residues. The V end lost 3 bases, the J end lost 1 base, and 13 bases lay between the germline ends. The germline gives CDR1 DFQATT, CDR2 SNEGSKA (reference sequence). The CDR3 bases are TGCAGTGCTAGTCTTGGAGGGGTGAGCAATCAGCCCCAGCATTTT. Protein: CSASLGGVSNQPQHF.

The chain recombines TRBV6-2 or TRBV6-3 with TRBJ2-3; the D is unclear. The CDR3 sequence is 13 residues long. V was trimmed by 5 bases and J by 4 bases, leaving 10 bases between them. Germline assignment: CDR1 MNHEY and CDR2 SVGEGT. The CDR3 sequence is CASSTPVSDTQYF. The CDR3 DNA sequence: TGTGCCAGCAGTACCCCAGTCTCAGATACGCAGTATTTT.

The rearrangement joins TRBV18 to TRBJ1-1; D is uncertain. This CDR3 is built from 11 residues. The V gene lost 6 bases and the J gene lost 5 bases, with 7 bases spanning the gap. From germline, CDR1 is KGHSH and CDR2 LQKENI. The CDR3 sequence is CASSVGTEAFF. In DNA form, the CDR3 reads TGTGCCAGCTCCGTCGGGACTGAAGCTTTCTTT.

The sample holds one count of this clone. The chain employs TRBV27 and TRBJ2-7; D gene ambiguous. The CDR3 extends over 16 amino acids. Germline V gives CDR1 MNHEY, CDR2 SMNVEV (reference sequence). V shed 5 bases and J shed 0 bases, with 17 bases lying between them. CDR3 amino acids: CASSQARIASSYEQYF. In DNA form, the CDR3 reads TGTGCCAGCAGTCAAGCCCGCATCGCGAGCTCCTACGAGCAGTACTTC.

The J gene is TRBJ2-1, the V gene TRBV6-5, with 10 bases fitting TRBD2. The trim removed 6 bases at V and 8 bases at J, leaving 7 bases unmatched. Germline values: CDR1 MNHEY, CDR2 SVGAGI. There are 14 residues in the CDR3. CDR3 bases: TGTGCCAGCAGAGCGATCGGGACTAGCGATGAGCAGTTCTTC. This encodes CASRAIGTSDEQFF.